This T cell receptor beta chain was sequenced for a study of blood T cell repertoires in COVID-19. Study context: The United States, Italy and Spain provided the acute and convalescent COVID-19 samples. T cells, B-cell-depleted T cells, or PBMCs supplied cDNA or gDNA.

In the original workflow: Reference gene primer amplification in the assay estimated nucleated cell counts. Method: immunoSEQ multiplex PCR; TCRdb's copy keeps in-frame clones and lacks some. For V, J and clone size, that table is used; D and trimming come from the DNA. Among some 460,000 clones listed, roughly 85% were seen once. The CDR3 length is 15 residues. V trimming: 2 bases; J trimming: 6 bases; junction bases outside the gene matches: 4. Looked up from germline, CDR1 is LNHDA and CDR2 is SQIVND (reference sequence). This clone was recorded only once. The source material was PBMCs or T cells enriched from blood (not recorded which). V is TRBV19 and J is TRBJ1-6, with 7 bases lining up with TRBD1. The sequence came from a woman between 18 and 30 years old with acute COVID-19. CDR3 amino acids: CASSILTGANSPLHF. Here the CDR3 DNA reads TGTGCCAGTAGTATATTAACAGGGGCTAATTCACCCCTCCACTTT.